One and the same sample provided the 9 T cell receptor beta chains below, sequenced in a study of T-cell memory formation after mild COVID-19. One entry per CDR3 protein results from TCRdb running MiXCR on the 5' RACE reads. Here the sample spans about 280,000 distinct CDR3 sequences, 7% to 10% being singletons. Sequenced input: PBMCs or a T cell subset sorted from them (not recorded which). These receptors were obtained from a man younger than 35 who had mild COVID-19 (a few samples of this study predate the infection). Cell type and time point are not known.

This clonotype was picked up a small number of times. The chain carries TRBV7-3 and TRBJ2-2; 8 bases fit TRBD1. The CDR3 totals 14 residues. V lost 8 bases and J lost 3; bases outside the gene matches: 5. Germline-derived CDR1 and CDR2 are SGHTA and FQGTGA. The CDR3 protein is CASRQGADTGELFF. CDR3 in DNA: TGTGCCAGCCGCCAGGGGGCGGACACCGGGGAGCTGTTTTTT.

This clonotype was observed a few times. J is TRBJ1-1 and V is TRBV6-1, with TRBD1 as a possible D gene (5 bases). The CDR3 covers 14 residues. Germline V gives CDR1 MNHNS, CDR2 SASEGT. V lost 3 bases and J 1 base, leaving 9 bases between the germline ends. The CDR3, as DNA: TGTGCCAGCAGTGAGCTTGGGGCGAACACTGAAGCTTTCTTT. It encodes CASSELGANTEAFF.

The rearrangement joins TRBV12-3 or TRBV12-4 to TRBJ1-1; D ambiguous. This CDR3 spans 12 amino acids. V shed 3 bases and J shed 6 bases, with 8 bases lying between them. CDR3 amino acids: CASSFQFSEAFF. CDR3 DNA sequence: TGTGCCAGCAGTTTTCAGTTTTCTGAAGCTTTCTTT.

V usage is TRBV15 and J usage is TRBJ2-2; 9 positions match TRBD1. This CDR3 has 13 residues. Losses at the gene ends were 8 bases for V and 7 bases for J; bases not matched to a gene: 5. Germline V gene lookup returns CDR1 LNHNV and CDR2 YYDKDF (reference sequence). CDR3 sequence reads: CATGTGLSGELFF. CDR3 DNA: TGTGCCACCGGGACAGGGCTGAGCGGGGAGCTGTTTTTT.

Ten or more counts support this clonotype. V and J are TRBV7-9 and TRBJ2-3, with 11 bases that match TRBD2. CDR1 and CDR2 (germline): SEHNR, FQNEAQ (reference sequence). Trimming at V came to 3 bases and at J to 11 bases, leaving 4 bases not matched to a gene. This CDR3 comprises 13 residues. The DNA for the CDR3 is TGTGCCAGCAGCTTGAATAGCGGGGGGGTGCAGTATTTT. This codes for CASSLNSGGVQYF. The entire variable domain, with the rest obtained from reference TRBV7-9 and TRBJ2-3, is as follows: DTGVSQNPRHKITKRGQNVTFRCDPISEHNRLYWYRQTLGQGPEFLTYFQNEAQLEKSRLLSDRFSAERPKGSFSTLEIQRTEQGDSAMYLCASSLNSGGVQYFGPGTRLTVL.

Regarding this clonotype: Germline is not matched at one junction end, which may reflect a read error. The CDR3 DNA sequence: TGTGCCAGCAGCTCACAGGGAGGGTTTGTAGAGACCCATTACTTC. Its translation: CASSSQGGFVETHYF. The V gene is TRBV5-6, the J gene TRBJ2-5; perhaps TRBD2 as D (7 bases). Germline loops: CDR1 SGHDT, CDR2 YYEEEE. The CDR3 has 15 residues. The full variable domain, rest sourced from reference TRBV5-6 and TRBJ2-5, is DAGVTQSPTHLIKTRGQQVTLRCSPKSGHDTVSWYQQALGQGPQFIFQYYEEEERQRGNFPDRFSGHQFPNYSSELNVNALLLGDSALYLCASSSQGGFVETHYFGPGTRLLVL.

The chain combines TRBV12-3 or TRBV12-4 with TRBJ1-4; D is unresolved. V lost 7 bases, J lost 8 bases, and 11 bases lay in between. The CDR3 spans 12 residues. The CDR3 protein is CASTYSGEKLFF. The DNA for the CDR3 is TGTGCCAGCACCTACAGCGGGGAAAAACTGTTTTTT.

Only a few counts were recorded for this clonotype. The rearrangement links TRBV20-1 to TRBJ1-1; D is possibly TRBD1 (5 bases). Trimming removed 0 bases at V and 5 bases at J, with 10 bases between. The CDR3 runs 13 residues. Per the germline V gene, CDR1 is DFQATT and CDR2 is SNEGSKA (reference sequence). In nucleotides, the CDR3 is TGCAGTGCTAGAGAGACAGTTACAACTGAAGCTTTCTTT. Translated, it gives CSARETVTTEAFF.

This chain connects TRBV18 to TRBJ1-2, with D perhaps TRBD1 (5 bases). CDR3 length equals 14 residues. Looked up from germline, CDR1 is KGHSH and CDR2 is LQKENI. Deletions cut 3 bases from V and 9 bases from J, with 17 bases between. CDR3 amino acids: CASSPGYTGGSYTF. The DNA of the CDR3 is TGTGCCAGCTCACCCGGATATACGGGGGGGAGCTACACCTTC.